This T cell receptor (beta chain) was identified in a study of tumor-infiltrating lymphocytes in localized non-small cell lung cancer. Study background: The cohort mixed smokers and never-smokers, several histologies, and some post-neoadjuvant-chemotherapy samples. Study-wide results and limits: TCR sequencing covered a subset of patients with enough tissue. Compared with uninvolved lung, tumors showed higher T cell infiltration by TCRbeta sequencing. Different pieces of the same tissue were used for each assay.

Regarding this clone: Its antigen is not identified.

Clones were read by immunoSEQ multiplex PCR, and TCRdb kept only the in-frame ones, dropping some. The sample has about 14,000 clones, approximately 85% seen once; the top ten hold 15% to 20%. V was cut by 8 bases and J by 3 bases, with 11 bases left in between. CDR1 is LNHDA, CDR2 SQIVND, per germline (reference sequence). The CDR3 runs to 13 residues. The chain has TRBV19 and TRBJ1-5, with no clear D. The sequence was obtained from a human donor with non-small cell lung cancer. Source material: lung tumor tissue. The CDR3 DNA follows: TGTGCCAGTCCCCCTTCGAACAATCAGCCCCAGCATTTT. Its translation is CASPPSNNQPQHF.